The rows below give T cell receptor beta chains drawn from one sample of a study of regulatory T cells in long-lasting Graves disease. MiXCR, run by TCRdb on the multiplex PCR reads, gives a single entry per CDR3 protein. The sample records a few hundred thousand distinct CDR3 sequences, around 15% being singletons. These records were also assigned to another study, of T cells in Graves' hyperthyroidism and ophthalmopathy.

This specimen consisted of peripheral blood mononuclear cells (PBMCs), obtained at new diagnosis, from a patient treated with antithyroid drugs. The receptors originated from a young woman with Graves disease. Each CDR3 is given without its conserved first and last residue.

>TRBJ2-1|TRBV5-1|13
ASSLDQRGGREQF
>TRBJ2-7|TRBV28|16
ASNSPGLAGGRPINQY
>TRBJ1-2|TRBV30|10
AWAPINYGYT
>TRBJ2-1|TRBV29-1|12
SVGWQGAKNEQF
>TRBJ2-3|TRBV3-1|12
ASSRQTGTDTQY
>TRBJ2-2|TRBV18|13
AGSRTGGAAGELF
>TRBJ2-1|TRBV27|12
ASRKLADYNEQF
>TRBJ1-1|TRBV18|12
ASSPQQMNTEAF
>TRBJ2-7|TRBV6-2/TRBV6-3|11
ASSYAGNNEQY
>TRBJ1-1|TRBV6-2/TRBV6-3|12
ASSPRQGEPEAF
>TRBJ2-5|TRBV20-1|13
SAILAGGRGETQY
>TRBJ2-7|TRBV7-2|13
VSSLGKGRGYEQY
>TRBJ1-5|TRBV20-1|11
SARPGRNQPQH
>TRBJ2-7|TRBV7-9|13
ASSLGAGFAGEQY
>TRBJ2-1|TRBV7-3|14
ASSLRAGTSYNEQF
>TRBJ1-1|TRBV18|14
ASSPGAGGPNTEAF
>TRBJ2-2|TRBV5-1|13
ASSPGLPSTGELF
>TRBJ1-3|TRBV5-1|13
ASSPKTGVGNTIY
>TRBJ2-5|TRBV20-1|11
SAQRGGGETQY
>TRBJ2-1|TRBV6-1|14
ASSELTGTGANEQF
>TRBJ1-2|TRBV6-2/TRBV6-3|12
ASALRDRDYGYT
>TRBJ1-4|TRBV5-8|14
ASSLFTTATNEKLF
>TRBJ2-2|TRBV6-1|13
ASMALAGNTGELF
>TRBJ2-7|TRBV6-5|13
ASSYASGGSYEQY
>TRBJ1-1|TRBV6-1|14
ASSSPDGRGRTEAF
>TRBJ2-1|TRBV20-1|14
SASSTLAGGYNEQF
>TRBJ2-1|TRBV13|15
ASSFRGLALLGSEQF
>TRBJ1-2|TRBV18|11
ASSPDGPYGYT
>TRBJ2-1|TRBV29-1|10
SAQKGGVEQF
>TRBJ2-1|TRBV7-3|10
AGSRPGDEQF
>TRBJ1-5|TRBV29-1|11
SVGGSSNQPQH
>TRBJ1-1|TRBV12-3/TRBV12-4|12
ASSFGQKNTEAF
>TRBJ2-3|TRBV29-1|10
SVEDGTDTQY
>TRBJ2-1|TRBV11-2|10
ATQRGSGEQF
>TRBJ2-1|TRBV6-1|12
ASSPGLGVIEQF
>TRBJ1-5|TRBV18|13
ASSPGGGLNQPQH
>TRBJ2-1|TRBV12-3/TRBV12-4|14
ASSSPGTQGAYEQF
>TRBJ2-2|TRBV30|13
AWSVLDRGPGELF
>TRBJ2-3|TRBV28|12
ASSFWGAGDTQY
>TRBJ1-1|TRBV30|11
AWGFPANTEAF
>TRBJ2-7|TRBV14|15
ASSQERSGRALYEQY
>TRBJ2-7|TRBV5-1|12
ASSLTGANHEQY
>TRBJ2-5|TRBV18|10
ASSPRAETQY
>TRBJ2-3|TRBV30|12
AWATGGSTDTQY
>TRBJ1-2|TRBV10-2|10
ASTGGGDGYT
>TRBJ2-7|TRBV20-1|13
SAPNKAGGLYEQY
>TRBJ1-2|TRBV10-1|11
ASSGGTNYGYT
>TRBJ2-1|TRBV20-1|13
SARDPLAGYNEQF
>TRBJ1-2|TRBV20-1|12
SARNRGESYGYT
>TRBJ2-7|TRBV28|12
ASSFYRQTHEQY
>TRBJ2-7|TRBV5-1|9
ASSLEDEQY
>TRBJ1-5|TRBV7-2|12
ASSLTGEGQPQH